This T cell receptor beta chain was recovered during a study of PD-L1 blockade in urothelial cancer. Libraries were prepared by immunoSEQ multiplex PCR; TCRdb keeps only in-frame clonotypes and omits some of them. Found here are 70,000 to 90,000 clones, more than 70% of them singletons; the top ten hold around an eighth. Trimming removed 4 bases from V and 4 bases from J; junction bases left unmatched: 3. The CDR3 length is 15 residues. The germline CDR1 and CDR2 sequences are SEHNR and FQNEAQ (reference sequence). The time point here: pretreatment peripheral blood. This chain connects TRBV7-9 to TRBJ2-3; 12 bases align to TRBD2. The sample consisted of PBMCs, taken around atezolizumab (anti-PD-L1) treatment. The TCR sequence derives from a man in his sixties with urothelial cancer. CDR3 nucleotides: TGTGCCAGCAGCTCTAGCGGGGGGGCCGCAGATACGCAGTATTTT. It is translated as CASSSSGGAADTQYF.